This T cell receptor beta chain was identified in a study of vaccination and CD4 T cells after COVID-19. About the research overall: Vaccinees got either two BNT162b2 doses or two mRNA-1273 doses. The post-vaccine samples came a median approximately 72 days after dose two (range 14 to 241).

J was trimmed by 11 bases and V by 6 bases; bases with no gene match: 11. Germline CDR1 and CDR2: MNHNS and SASEGT. This CDR3 has 15 residues. TCRdb independently ran MiXCR on the PCR reads; one entry per CDR3 protein. The sample lists 20,000 to 30,000 distinct CDR3 sequences, around 49% seen once, with approximately 1.1% in the top ten. This sequence joins TRBV6-1 and TRBJ1-6; 9 bases map to TRBD1. The sequence came from a human donor who had recovered from COVID-19. The sequencing here drew on CD4+ T cells from blood, taken before SARS-CoV-2 vaccination. CDR3: CASRPSGTGRPPLHF. The CDR3 bases are TGTGCCAGCAGACCTTCCGGGACAGGGAGGCCACCCCTCCACTTT.